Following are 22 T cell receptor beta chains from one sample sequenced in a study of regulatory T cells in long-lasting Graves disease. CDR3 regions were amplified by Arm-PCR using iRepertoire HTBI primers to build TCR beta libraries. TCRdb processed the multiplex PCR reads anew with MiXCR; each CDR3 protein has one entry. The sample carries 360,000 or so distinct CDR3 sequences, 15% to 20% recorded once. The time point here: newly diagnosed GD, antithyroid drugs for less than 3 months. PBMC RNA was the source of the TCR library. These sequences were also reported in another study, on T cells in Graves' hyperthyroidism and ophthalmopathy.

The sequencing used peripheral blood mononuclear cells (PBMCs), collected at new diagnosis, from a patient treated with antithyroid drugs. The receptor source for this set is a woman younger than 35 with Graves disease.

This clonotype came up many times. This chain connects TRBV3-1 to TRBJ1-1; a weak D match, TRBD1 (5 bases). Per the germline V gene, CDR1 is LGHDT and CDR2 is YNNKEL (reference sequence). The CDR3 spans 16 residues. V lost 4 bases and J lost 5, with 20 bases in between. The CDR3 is CASSPTIGGSRTEAFF. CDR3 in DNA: TGTGCCAGCAGCCCAACTATTGGGGGTTCGCGAACTGAAGCTTTCTTT.

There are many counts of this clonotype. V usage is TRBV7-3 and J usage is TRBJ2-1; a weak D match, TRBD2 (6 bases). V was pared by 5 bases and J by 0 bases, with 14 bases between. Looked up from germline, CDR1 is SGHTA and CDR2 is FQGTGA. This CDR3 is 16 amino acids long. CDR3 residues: CASSKPRGSSYNEQFF. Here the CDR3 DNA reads TGTGCCAGCAGCAAACCCCGGGGGAGCTCCTACAATGAGCAGTTCTTC.

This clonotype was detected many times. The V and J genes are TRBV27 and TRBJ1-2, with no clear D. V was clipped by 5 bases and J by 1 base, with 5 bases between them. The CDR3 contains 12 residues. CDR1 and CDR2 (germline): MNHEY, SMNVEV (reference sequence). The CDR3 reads CASSGFNYGYTF. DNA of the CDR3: TGTGCCAGCAGTGGCTTTAACTATGGCTACACCTTC.

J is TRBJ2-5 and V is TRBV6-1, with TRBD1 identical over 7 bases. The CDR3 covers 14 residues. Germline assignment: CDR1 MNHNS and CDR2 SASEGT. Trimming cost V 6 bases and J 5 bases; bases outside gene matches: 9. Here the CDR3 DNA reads TGTGCCAGCAGGACAGGGTATAGTGGGGAGACCCAGTACTTC. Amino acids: CASRTGYSGETQYF.

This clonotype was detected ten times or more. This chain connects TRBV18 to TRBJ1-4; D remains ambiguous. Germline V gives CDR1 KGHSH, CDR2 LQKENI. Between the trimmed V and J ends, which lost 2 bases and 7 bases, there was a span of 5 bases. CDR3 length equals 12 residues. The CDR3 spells CASSPSGEKLFF. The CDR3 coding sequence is TGTGCCAGCTCACCATCGGGTGAAAAACTGTTTTTT.

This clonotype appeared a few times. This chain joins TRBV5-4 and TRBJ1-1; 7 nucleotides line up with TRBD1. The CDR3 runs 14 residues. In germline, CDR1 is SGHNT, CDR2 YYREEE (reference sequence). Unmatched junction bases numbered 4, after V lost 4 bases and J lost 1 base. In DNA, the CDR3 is TGTGCCAGCAGCCGGGGGACAGAGAACACTGAAGCTTTCTTT. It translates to CASSRGTENTEAFF.

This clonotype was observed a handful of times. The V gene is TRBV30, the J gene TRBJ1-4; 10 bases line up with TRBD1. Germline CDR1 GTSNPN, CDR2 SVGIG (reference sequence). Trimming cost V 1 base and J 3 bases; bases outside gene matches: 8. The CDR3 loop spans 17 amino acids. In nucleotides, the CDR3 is TGTGCCTGGAGTGAAAGGGACAGGGGAAGGTCTAATGAAAAACTGTTTTTT. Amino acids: CAWSERDRGRSNEKLFF.

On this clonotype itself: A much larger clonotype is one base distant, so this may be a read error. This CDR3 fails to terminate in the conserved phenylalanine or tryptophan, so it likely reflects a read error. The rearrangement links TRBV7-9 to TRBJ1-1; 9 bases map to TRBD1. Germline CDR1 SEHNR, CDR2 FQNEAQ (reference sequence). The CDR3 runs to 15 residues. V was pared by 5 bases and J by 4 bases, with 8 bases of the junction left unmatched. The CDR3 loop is CASSRGDRVGTEAFL. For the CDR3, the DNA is TGTGCCAGCAGCAGGGGGGACAGGGTTGGCACTGAAGCTTTCCTT.

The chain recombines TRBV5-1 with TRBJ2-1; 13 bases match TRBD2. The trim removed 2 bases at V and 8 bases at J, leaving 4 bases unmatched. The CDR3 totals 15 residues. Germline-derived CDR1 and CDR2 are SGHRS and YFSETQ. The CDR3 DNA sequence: TGCGCCAGCAGCTTCACTAGCGGGAGGGAAGATGAGCAGTTCTTC. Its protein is CASSFTSGREDEQFF.

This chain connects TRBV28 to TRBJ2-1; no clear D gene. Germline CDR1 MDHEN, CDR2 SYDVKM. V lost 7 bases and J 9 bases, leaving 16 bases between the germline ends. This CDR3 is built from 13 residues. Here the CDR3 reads CASTFTLGGEQFF. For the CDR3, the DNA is TGTGCCAGCACCTTTACCTTAGGCGGTGAGCAGTTCTTC.

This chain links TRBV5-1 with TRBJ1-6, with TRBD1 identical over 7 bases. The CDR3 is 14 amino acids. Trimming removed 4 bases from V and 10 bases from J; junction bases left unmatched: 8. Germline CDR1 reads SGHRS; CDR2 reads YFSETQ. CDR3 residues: CASSMTGPNSPLHF. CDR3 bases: TGCGCCAGCAGCATGACAGGGCCTAACTCACCCCTCCACTTT.

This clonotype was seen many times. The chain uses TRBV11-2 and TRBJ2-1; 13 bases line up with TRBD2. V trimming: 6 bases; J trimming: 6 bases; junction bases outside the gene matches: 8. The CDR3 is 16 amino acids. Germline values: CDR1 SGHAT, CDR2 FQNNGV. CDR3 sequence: CASSQGGLAGSNEQFF. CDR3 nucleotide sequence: TGTGCCAGCAGTCAGGGGGGACTAGCGGGATCCAATGAGCAGTTCTTC.

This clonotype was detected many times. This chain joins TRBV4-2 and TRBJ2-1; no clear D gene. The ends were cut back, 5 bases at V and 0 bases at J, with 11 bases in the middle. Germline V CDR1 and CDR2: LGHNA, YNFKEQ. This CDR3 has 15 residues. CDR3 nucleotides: TGTGCCAGCAGCTCGACTTCTTTCTCCTACAATGAGCAGTTCTTC. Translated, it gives CASSSTSFSYNEQFF.

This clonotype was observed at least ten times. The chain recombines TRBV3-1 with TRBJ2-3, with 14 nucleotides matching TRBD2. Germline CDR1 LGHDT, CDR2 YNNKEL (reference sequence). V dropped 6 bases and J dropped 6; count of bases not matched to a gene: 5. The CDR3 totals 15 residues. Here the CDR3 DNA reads TGTGCCAGCAGACGACTAGCGGGAGGGCCTGATACGCAGTATTTT. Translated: CASRRLAGGPDTQYF.

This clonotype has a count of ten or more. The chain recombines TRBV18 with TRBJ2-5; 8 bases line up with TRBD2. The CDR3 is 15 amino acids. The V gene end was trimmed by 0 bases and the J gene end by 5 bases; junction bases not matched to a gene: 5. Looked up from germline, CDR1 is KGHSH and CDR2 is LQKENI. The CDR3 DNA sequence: TGTGCCAGCTCACCACCAAGCGGGGGCCGGGAGACCCAGTACTTC. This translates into CASSPPSGGRETQYF.

As DNA, the CDR3 is TGTGCCAGCAGCCCGGGGGGGGGGAGTGTGAACATTCAGTACTTC. This codes for CASSPGGGSVNIQYF. This chain joins TRBV4-2 and TRBJ2-4; 8 nucleotides agree with TRBD2. Germline V gene data show CDR1 as LGHNA and CDR2 as YNFKEQ. V lost 4 bases, J lost 7 bases, and 9 bases stayed unmatched. This CDR3 region has 15 residues.

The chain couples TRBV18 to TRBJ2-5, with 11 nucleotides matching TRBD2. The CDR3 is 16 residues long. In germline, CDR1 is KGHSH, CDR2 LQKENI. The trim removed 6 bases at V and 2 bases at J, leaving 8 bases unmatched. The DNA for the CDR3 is TGTGCCAGCTCTGCACTAGCGGGAGAGATTCAAGAGACCCAGTACTTC. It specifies CASSALAGEIQETQYF.

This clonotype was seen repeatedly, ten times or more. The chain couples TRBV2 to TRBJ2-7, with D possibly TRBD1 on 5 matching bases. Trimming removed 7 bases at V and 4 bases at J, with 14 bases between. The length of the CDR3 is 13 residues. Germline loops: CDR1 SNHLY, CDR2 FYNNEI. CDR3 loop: CASTGGRVYEQYF. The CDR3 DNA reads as TGTGCCAGCACGGGCGGCAGGGTATACGAGCAGTACTTC.

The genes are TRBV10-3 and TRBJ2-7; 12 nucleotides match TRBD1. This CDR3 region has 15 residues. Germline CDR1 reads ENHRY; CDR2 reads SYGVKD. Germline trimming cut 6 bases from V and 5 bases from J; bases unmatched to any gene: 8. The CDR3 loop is CAIRAGTGGFDEQYF. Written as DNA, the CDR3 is TGTGCCATCAGAGCAGGGACAGGGGGCTTCGACGAGCAGTACTTC.

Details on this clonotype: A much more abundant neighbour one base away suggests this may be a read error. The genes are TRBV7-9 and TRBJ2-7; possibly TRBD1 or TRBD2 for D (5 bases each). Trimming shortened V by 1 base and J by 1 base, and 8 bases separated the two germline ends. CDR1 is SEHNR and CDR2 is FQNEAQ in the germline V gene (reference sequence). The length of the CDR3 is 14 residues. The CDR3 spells CASSLGDGSYEQYF. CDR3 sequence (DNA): TGTGCCAGCAGCTTAGGGGACGGATCCTACGAGCAGTACTTC.

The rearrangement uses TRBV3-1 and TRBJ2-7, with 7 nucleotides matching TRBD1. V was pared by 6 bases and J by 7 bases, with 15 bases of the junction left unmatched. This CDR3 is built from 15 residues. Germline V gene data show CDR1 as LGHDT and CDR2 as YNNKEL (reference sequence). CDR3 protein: CASRPTGSALGEQYF. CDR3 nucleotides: TGTGCCAGCAGACCGACAGGGTCCGCCTTGGGGGAGCAGTACTTC.

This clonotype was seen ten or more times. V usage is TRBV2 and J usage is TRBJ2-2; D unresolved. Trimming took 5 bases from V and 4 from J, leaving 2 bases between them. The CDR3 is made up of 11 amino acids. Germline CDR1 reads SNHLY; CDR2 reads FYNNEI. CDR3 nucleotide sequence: TGTGCCAGCAGTCCCACCGGGGAGCTGTTTTTT. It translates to CASSPTGELFF.